This T cell receptor (beta chain) appears in the sequencing data of a study of cytomegalovirus exposure and HLA in healthy donors. Study background: Prior work identified some 120 million unique TCR beta sequences in roughly 180 million T cells. Study results and limitations: As a later analysis showed, a missense DCLRE1C variant was linked to trimming of TCR beta V- and J-genes. Roughly even sequencing depth across donors was the assumption behind the presence/absence analyses.

To note about this clone: Its antigen remains unknown.

Germline loops: CDR1 SNHLY, CDR2 FYNNEI. Trimming cost V 4 bases and J 2 bases; bases outside gene matches: 0. This CDR3 region has 14 residues. Researchers ran the PCR with 60 Vbeta and 13 Jbeta primers. Clones were read by immunoSEQ multiplex PCR, and TCRdb kept only the in-frame ones, dropping some. The sample features more than 95,000 clones, with approximately 0.99% in its top ten. The chain is built from TRBV2 and TRBJ1-5; TRBD1 matches at 9 bases. This TCR was recovered from a man between 18 and 35 years old in good health and CMV-seronegative. The sequencing input was PBMCs. The CDR3: CASSGTGGNQPQHF. The CDR3 DNA reads as TGTGCCAGCAGTGGGACAGGGGGCAATCAGCCCCAGCATTTT.